These 26 T cell receptor beta chains were sequenced from one sample in a study of cytomegalovirus exposure and HLA in healthy donors. Primers included in the PCR were 60 Vbeta and 13 Jbeta primers. Clones were read by immunoSEQ multiplex PCR, and TCRdb kept only the in-frame ones, dropping some. The sample carries some 87,000 clones, approximately 79% recorded once. Sequencing was carried out using PBMCs. These receptors all come from a man aged 30-40 years in good health and CMV-seronegative.

This chain uses TRBV25-1 with TRBJ1-1; unclear D gene. The germline gives CDR1 MGHDK, CDR2 SYGVNS. V lost 7 bases and J lost 3, with 9 bases in between. The CDR3 loop spans 12 amino acids. This CDR3 reads CASISVDTEAFF. The CDR3 DNA follows: TGTGCCAGCATTAGCGTCGACACTGAAGCTTTCTTT.

This clone was seen more than once but under ten times. The rearrangement uses TRBV27 and TRBJ1-1, with a tentative D call TRBD1 (6 bases). Trimming took off 3 bases at V and 9 bases at J, with 14 bases between the two ends. The CDR3 loop spans 13 amino acids. CDR1 is MNHEY and CDR2 is SMNVEV in the germline V gene (reference sequence). The DNA of the CDR3 is TGTGCCAGCAGTTTCCCCGGACAGCCTAAAGCTTTCTTT. Protein sequence: CASSFPGQPKAFF.

This chain connects TRBV7-2 to TRBJ2-7; unclear D gene. The CDR3 has 13 residues. V dropped 4 bases and J dropped 0 bases, with 7 bases sitting between them. Germline CDR1 reads SGHTA; CDR2 reads FQGNSA. CDR3 nucleotides: TGTGCCAGCAGCTCCCAGGTCTCCTACGAGCAGTACTTC. Translated: CASSSQVSYEQYF.

The chain uses TRBV19 and TRBJ1-2; D gene ambiguous. Germline V gene sequence: CDR1 LNHDA, CDR2 SQIVND (reference sequence). This CDR3 has 15 residues. With 3 bases removed from V and 0 bases from J, the gap between germline ends came to 11 bases. The CDR3 protein is CASSMGVGPNYGYTF. The CDR3 DNA reads TGTGCCAGTAGTATGGGAGTCGGACCTAACTATGGCTACACCTTC. Full variable domain (outside the CDR3, taken from reference TRBV19 and TRBJ1-2): DGGITQSPKYLFRKEGQNVTLSCEQNLNHDAMYWYRQDPGQGLRLIYYSQIVNDFQKGDIAEGYSVSREKKESFPLTVTSAQKNPTAFYLCASSMGVGPNYGYTFGSGTRLTVV.

The chain has TRBV18 and TRBJ1-1; D is uncertain. Germline CDR1 is KGHSH and CDR2 is LQKENI. The CDR3 extends over 14 amino acids. Trimming removed 1 base from V and 0 bases from J, with 6 bases in between. The CDR3 reads CASSPRTLNTEAFF. The DNA for the CDR3 is TGTGCCAGCTCACCACGGACTTTGAACACTGAAGCTTTCTTT.

CDR3 amino acids: CASSPPGQGIGTEAFF. The CDR3 DNA follows: TGTGCCAGCAGCCCACCGGGACAGGGCATTGGCACTGAAGCTTTCTTT. The chain couples TRBV5-4 to TRBJ1-1; 9 nucleotides line up with TRBD1. Germline V gene sequence: CDR1 SGHNT, CDR2 YYREEE (reference sequence). Germline trimming cut 4 bases from V and 4 bases from J; bases unmatched to any gene: 11. This CDR3 is 16 amino acids long.

This clone was counted once. This chain uses TRBV7-9 with TRBJ1-2, with 8 bases lining up with TRBD1. V shed 5 bases and J 4 bases; nucleotides not matched to a gene: 12. This CDR3 contains 16 residues. Per germline, CDR1 SEHNR and CDR2 FQNEAQ (reference sequence). Here the CDR3 DNA reads TGTGCCAGCAGCACCCGGACAGGGCAGTCTCTCTATGGCTACACCTTC. The encoded protein is CASSTRTGQSLYGYTF.

The CDR3 DNA is TGTGCCAGCAGCAACAGCGGGGGGCACCCCTCCTACAATGAGCAGTTCTTC. It specifies CASSNSGGHPSYNEQFF. The chain couples TRBV7-9 to TRBJ2-1; the match to TRBD2 covers 9 bases. Germline V gene lookup returns CDR1 SEHNR and CDR2 FQNEAQ (reference sequence). The CDR3 totals 17 residues. V shed 5 bases and J 0 bases; nucleotides not matched to a gene: 8.

This clone came up once. The chain joins TRBV27 to TRBJ1-5, with 7 positions matching TRBD1. The CDR3 extends over 17 amino acids. Germline CDR1 MNHEY, CDR2 SMNVEV (reference sequence). V lost 6 bases and J lost 3; bases outside the gene matches: 14. The CDR3 DNA is TGTGCCAGCAGGCCAGACAGGGAAGTTTATTCCAATCAGCCCCAGCATTTT. This encodes CASRPDREVYSNQPQHF.

V is TRBV6-1 and J is TRBJ2-7, with D tentatively TRBD2 (5 bases). Germline V gene lookup returns CDR1 MNHNS and CDR2 SASEGT. The CDR3 has 14 residues. Trimming cost V 2 bases and J 1 base, with 9 bases left between them. CDR3 DNA: TGTGCCAGCAGTGAACACGGGGAGTCCTACGAGCAGTACTTC. Protein sequence: CASSEHGESYEQYF.

The chain links TRBV6-4 to TRBJ2-2, with a possible D match to TRBD2 (7 bases). Germline V gene lookup returns CDR1 MRHNA and CDR2 SNTAGT. V lost 5 bases, J lost 5 bases, and 12 bases lay in between. The CDR3 runs 14 residues. CDR3 sequence: CASSLQGGTGELFF. The CDR3 region has the DNA TGTGCCAGCAGTTTACAGGGAGGGACCGGGGAGCTGTTTTTT.

Only a few counts were recorded for this clone. The CDR3 bases are TGTGCCAGCAGCGTAGAGGACTGGCTCACCGGGGAGCTGTTTTTT. Its translation is CASSVEDWLTGELFF. This rearrangement joins TRBV9 to TRBJ2-2; TRBD2 might be the D (5 bases). The length of the CDR3 is 15 residues. Germline assignment: CDR1 SGDLS and CDR2 YYNGEE. With 0 bases removed from V and 4 bases from J, the gap between germline ends came to 10 bases.

The chain joins TRBV18 to TRBJ2-7; TRBD1 matches 9 bases. Germline values: CDR1 KGHSH, CDR2 LQKENI. J gave up 6 bases and V 3 bases, and 6 bases lay outside the gene matches. This CDR3 has 14 amino acids. The CDR3, as DNA: TGTGCCAGCTCACCCGGGACAGGGTTGGCCGAGCAGTACTTC. Residues: CASSPGTGLAEQYF.

The chain has TRBV18 and TRBJ2-7, with 9 bases that match TRBD1. The germline V gene has CDR1 KGHSH and CDR2 LQKENI. V shed 3 bases, J shed 4 bases, and the junction held 1 base outside the gene matches. This CDR3 is 13 amino acids long. The CDR3 DNA sequence: TGTGCCAGCTCACCGACAGGGGGGTACGAGCAGTACTTC. Translated: CASSPTGGYEQYF.

This chain uses TRBV19 with TRBJ2-5; 7 bases are shared with TRBD2. V was clipped by 3 bases and J by 5 bases; unmatched bases: 9. Germline CDR1 is LNHDA and CDR2 is SQIVND (reference sequence). CDR3 size: 15 residues. CDR3 residues: CASSILADTRETQYF. CDR3 coding DNA: TGTGCCAGTAGTATTCTAGCGGACACCCGTGAGACCCAGTACTTC.

CDR3 in DNA: TGTGCCAGCAGCACCGGGACATGGAATGAAAAACTGTTTTTT. This encodes CASSTGTWNEKLFF. The chain uses TRBV28 and TRBJ1-4, with a tentative D call TRBD1 (6 bases). Germline lookup yields CDR1 MDHEN and CDR2 SYDVKM. V lost 6 bases, J lost 5 bases, and 13 bases lay in between. The CDR3 contains 14 residues.

The rearrangement joins TRBV14 to TRBJ1-6, with TRBD1 matching over 12 bases. CDR3 length: 18 residues. Per the germline V gene, CDR1 is SGHDN and CDR2 is FVKESK. With V trimmed by 4 bases and J by 4 bases, 8 bases remained unmatched. Here the CDR3 DNA reads TGTGCCAGCAGCCCCGGGACAGGGGGCCCATCTTATAATTCACCCCTCCACTTT. Residues: CASSPGTGGPSYNSPLHF.

This clone has just a few counts. The rearrangement uses TRBV6-5 and TRBJ1-1, with D possibly TRBD1 on 5 matching bases. The CDR3 runs to 16 residues. The V gene's germline CDR1 is MNHEY and CDR2 SVGAGI. Between the trimmed V and J ends, which lost 0 bases and 1 base, there was a span of 12 bases. The chain's CDR3 is CASSYSGPSTNTEAFF. The CDR3 DNA reads as TGTGCCAGCAGTTACTCGGGGCCGTCGACGAACACTGAAGCTTTCTTT.

In this sample, this clone turned up once. The V gene is TRBV20-1, the J gene TRBJ1-4; D gene uncertain. With 5 bases removed from V and 7 bases from J, the gap between germline ends came to 8 bases. The CDR3 totals 11 residues. CDR1 DFQATT and CDR2 SNEGSKA come from the germline V gene (reference sequence). The CDR3, as DNA: TGCAGTGCTCTTACGGGTGAAAAACTGTTTTTT. This gives the protein CSALTGEKLFF.

This chain links TRBV6-4 with TRBJ2-7, with TRBD2 identical over 7 bases. The germline V gene has CDR1 MRHNA and CDR2 SNTAGT. V shed 6 bases and J 3 bases; nucleotides not matched to a gene: 11. This CDR3 is built from 15 residues. CDR3 protein: CASSLRSGGGYEQYF. The CDR3 DNA follows: TGTGCCAGCAGCCTTCGTTCGGGCGGGGGCTACGAGCAGTACTTC.

V and J are TRBV5-5 and TRBJ1-3; 10 bases match TRBD1. Germline V gives CDR1 SGHKS, CDR2 YYEKEE (reference sequence). V dropped 0 bases and J dropped 4; count of bases not matched to a gene: 7. CDR3 length: 17 residues. The CDR3 loop reads CASSLGGQGSPGNTIYF. In DNA, the CDR3 is TGTGCCAGCAGCTTGGGGGGACAGGGGAGCCCCGGAAACACCATATATTTT.

The J gene is TRBJ2-7, the V gene TRBV7-2, with 8 bases lining up with TRBD1. This CDR3 region has 15 residues. CDR1 and CDR2 from the germline V gene are SGHTA and FQGNSA. V lost 5 bases and J lost 1; bases outside the gene matches: 7. The CDR3 protein is CASSRTGKGSYEQYF. CDR3 DNA: TGTGCCAGCAGCCGGACAGGGAAAGGGTCCTACGAGCAGTACTTC.

The chain recombines TRBV7-9 with TRBJ2-7, with no clear D. V shed 10 bases and J shed 2 bases, with 12 bases lying between them. The germline V gene encodes CDR1 SEHNR and CDR2 FQNEAQ (reference sequence). The CDR3 length is 12 residues. In nucleotides, the CDR3 is TGTGCCATCACGGAGCTACCCTACGAGCAGTACTTC. This encodes CAITELPYEQYF.

This clone was counted between two and nine times. In nucleotides, the CDR3 is TGTGCCAGTAGTAGTCAGGGGGCCACTGAAGCTTTCTTT. This translates into CASSSQGATEAFF. The chain couples TRBV19 to TRBJ1-1; 8 nucleotides match TRBD1. Germline V gives CDR1 LNHDA, CDR2 SQIVND (reference sequence). The CDR3 runs 13 residues. V lost 4 bases and J lost 4; bases outside the gene matches: 2. Together with reference TRBV19 and TRBJ1-1, the CDR3 gives the full variable domain: DGGITQSPKYLFRKEGQNVTLSCEQNLNHDAMYWYRQDPGQGLRLIYYSQIVNDFQKGDIAEGYSVSREKKESFPLTVTSAQKNPTAFYLCASSSQGATEAFFGQGTRLTVV.

The rearrangement uses TRBV10-3 and TRBJ1-3; D call uncertain. Germline V gives CDR1 ENHRY, CDR2 SYGVKD. V was trimmed by 0 bases and J by 5 bases, leaving 11 bases between them. This CDR3 comprises 15 residues. Here the CDR3 DNA reads TGTGCCATCAGTGAGTCGGCGGGTTTTAGAAACACCATATATTTT. Translation: CAISESAGFRNTIYF.

Only a few counts were recorded for this clone. The chain links TRBV29-1 to TRBJ1-1, with 10 bases identical to TRBD1. V lost 6 bases, J lost 6 bases, and 7 bases stayed unmatched. From germline, CDR1 is SQVTM and CDR2 ANQGSEA. The CDR3 consists of 13 residues. CDR3 region: CSVATGGVPEAFF. The CDR3 DNA reads as TGCAGCGTAGCGACAGGGGGCGTCCCTGAAGCTTTCTTT.